This T cell receptor (beta chain) was sequenced for a study of shared clonotypes between healthy human individuals. Study-wide points: Specimens sampled were limited to blood, with tissue repertoires likely differing. Clonotypes that were shared across a handful of donors made up around 5% of naive CD4 clonotypes.

The sample holds a few counts of this clone. Its antigen is currently unknown. The CDR3 has 12 residues. Germline-derived CDR1 and CDR2 are MDHEN and SYDVKM. The V gene lost 1 base and the J gene lost 5 bases, with 5 bases spanning the gap. This table comes from immunoSEQ multiplex PCR, and its TCRdb copy is limited to in-frame clones, with some not included. The sample shows approximately 240,000 clones, approximately 65% of them seen only once. The TCR comes from a man aged 25 to 40 in good health. V is TRBV28 and J is TRBJ1-2; no firm D call. The source material was memory CD4+ T cells sorted from blood. Subset indicated: CD45RA-negative fraction. The CDR3, as DNA: TGTGCCAGCAGTTTATCGGGATATGGCTACACCTTC. It codes for CASSLSGYGYTF.